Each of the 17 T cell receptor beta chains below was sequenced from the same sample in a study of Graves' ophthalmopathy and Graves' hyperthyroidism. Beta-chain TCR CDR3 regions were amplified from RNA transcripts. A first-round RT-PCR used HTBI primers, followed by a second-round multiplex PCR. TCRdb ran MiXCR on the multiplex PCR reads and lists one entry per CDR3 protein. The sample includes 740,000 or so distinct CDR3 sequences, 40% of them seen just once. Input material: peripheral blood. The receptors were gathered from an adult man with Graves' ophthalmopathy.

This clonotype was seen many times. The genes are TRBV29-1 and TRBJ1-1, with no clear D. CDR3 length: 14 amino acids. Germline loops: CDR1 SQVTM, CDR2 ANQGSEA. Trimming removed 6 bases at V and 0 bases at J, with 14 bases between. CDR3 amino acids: CSVNRRIMNTEAFF. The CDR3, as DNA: TGCAGCGTCAACCGACGGATCATGAACACTGAAGCTTTCTTT.

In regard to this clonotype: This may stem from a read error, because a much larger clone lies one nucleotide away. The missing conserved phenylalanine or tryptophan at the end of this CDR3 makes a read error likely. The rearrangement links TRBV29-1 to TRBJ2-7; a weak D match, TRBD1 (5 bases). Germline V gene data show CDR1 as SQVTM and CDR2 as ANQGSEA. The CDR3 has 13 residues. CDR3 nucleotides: TGCAGTGCCAAAGACAGCCCCGCTTACGAGCAGTACCTC. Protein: CSAKDSPAYEQYL.

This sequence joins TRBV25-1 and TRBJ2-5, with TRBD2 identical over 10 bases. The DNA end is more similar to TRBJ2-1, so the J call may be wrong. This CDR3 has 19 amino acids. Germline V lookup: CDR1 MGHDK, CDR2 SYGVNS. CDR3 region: CASSFLSHRTSGYQETQFF. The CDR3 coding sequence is TGTGCCAGCAGTTTTCTATCCCACAGGACTAGCGGATATCAAGAGACCCAGTTCTTC.

The CDR3 protein is CATSITAGGQETQYF. As DNA, the CDR3 is TGTGCCACCAGTATAACAGCGGGGGGGCAAGAGACCCAGTACTTC. The rearrangement joins TRBV24-1 to TRBJ2-5; TRBD2 matches 10 bases. CDR3 length equals 15 residues. Germline V lookup: CDR1 KGHDR, CDR2 SFDVKD. The V gene end was trimmed by 6 bases and the J gene end by 2 bases; junction bases not matched to a gene: 5.

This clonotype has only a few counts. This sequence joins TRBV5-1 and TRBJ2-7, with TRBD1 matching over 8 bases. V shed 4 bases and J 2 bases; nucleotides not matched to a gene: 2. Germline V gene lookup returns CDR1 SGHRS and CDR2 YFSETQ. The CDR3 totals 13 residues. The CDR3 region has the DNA TGCGCCAGCAGCATGGGACAGGCCTACGAGCAGTACTTC. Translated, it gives CASSMGQAYEQYF.

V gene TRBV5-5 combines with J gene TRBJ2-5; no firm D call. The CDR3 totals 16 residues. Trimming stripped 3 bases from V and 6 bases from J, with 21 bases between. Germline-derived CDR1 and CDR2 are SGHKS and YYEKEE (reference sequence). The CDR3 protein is CASSSVDKRGTKTQYF. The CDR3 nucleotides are TGTGCCAGCAGCTCTGTAGATAAAAGAGGCACGAAGACCCAGTACTTC.

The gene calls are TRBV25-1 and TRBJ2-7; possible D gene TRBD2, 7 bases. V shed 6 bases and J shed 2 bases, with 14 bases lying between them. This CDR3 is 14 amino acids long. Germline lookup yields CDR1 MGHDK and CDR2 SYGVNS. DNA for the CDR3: TGTGCCAGCAGCGAGGGGGGGGCTACCTACGAGCAGTACTTC. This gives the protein CASSEGGATYEQYF.

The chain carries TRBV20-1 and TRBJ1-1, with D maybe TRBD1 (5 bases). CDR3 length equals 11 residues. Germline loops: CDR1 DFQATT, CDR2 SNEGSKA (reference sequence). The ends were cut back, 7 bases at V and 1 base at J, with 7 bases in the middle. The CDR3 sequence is CSVRGNTEAFF. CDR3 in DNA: TGCAGTGTTAGGGGGAACACTGAAGCTTTCTTT.

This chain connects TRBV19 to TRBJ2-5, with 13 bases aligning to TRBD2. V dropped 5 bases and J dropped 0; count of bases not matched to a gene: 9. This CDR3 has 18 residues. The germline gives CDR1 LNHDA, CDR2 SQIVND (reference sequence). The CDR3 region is CASSPGLAGVSYQETQYF. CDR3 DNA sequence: TGTGCCAGTAGTCCCGGACTAGCGGGGGTCTCGTACCAAGAGACCCAGTACTTC.

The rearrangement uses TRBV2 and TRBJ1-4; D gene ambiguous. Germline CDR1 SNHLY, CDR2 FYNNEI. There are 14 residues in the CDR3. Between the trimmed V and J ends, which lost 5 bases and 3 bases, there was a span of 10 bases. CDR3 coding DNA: TGTGCCAGCAGTTTGAGGGAAGCTAATGAAAAACTGTTTTTT. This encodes CASSLREANEKLFF.

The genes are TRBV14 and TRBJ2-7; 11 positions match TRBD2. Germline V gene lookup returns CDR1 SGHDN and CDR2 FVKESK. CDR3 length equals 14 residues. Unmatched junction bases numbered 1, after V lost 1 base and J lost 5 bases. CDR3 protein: CASSQVAGGDEQYF. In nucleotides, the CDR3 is TGTGCCAGCAGCCAAGTAGCGGGAGGGGACGAGCAGTACTTC. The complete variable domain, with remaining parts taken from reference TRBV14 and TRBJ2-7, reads EAGVTQFPSHSVIEKGQTVTLRCDPISGHDNLYWYRRVMGKEIKFLLHFVKESKQDESGMPNNRFLAERTGGTYSTLKVQPAELEDSGVYFCASSQVAGGDEQYFGPGTRLTVT.

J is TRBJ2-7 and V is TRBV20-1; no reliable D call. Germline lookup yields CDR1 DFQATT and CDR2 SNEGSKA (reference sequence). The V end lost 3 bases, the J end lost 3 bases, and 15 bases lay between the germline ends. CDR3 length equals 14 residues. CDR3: CSASSPGVYYEQYF. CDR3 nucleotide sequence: TGCAGTGCTAGTTCGCCAGGAGTTTACTACGAGCAGTACTTC.

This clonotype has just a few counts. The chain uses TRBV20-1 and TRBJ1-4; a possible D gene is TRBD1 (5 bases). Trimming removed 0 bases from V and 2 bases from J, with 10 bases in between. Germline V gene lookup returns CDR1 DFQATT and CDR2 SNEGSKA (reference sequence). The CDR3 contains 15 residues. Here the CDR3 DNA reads TGCAGTGCTAGAGATCCGTGGGGGACTAATGAAAAACTGTTTTTT. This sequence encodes CSARDPWGTNEKLFF.

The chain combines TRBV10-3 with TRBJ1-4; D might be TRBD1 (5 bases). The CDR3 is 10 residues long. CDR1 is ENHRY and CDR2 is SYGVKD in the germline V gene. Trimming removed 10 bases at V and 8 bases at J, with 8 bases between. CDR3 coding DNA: TGTGCCACCGGGACCGAAAAACTGTTTTTT. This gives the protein CATGTEKLFF.

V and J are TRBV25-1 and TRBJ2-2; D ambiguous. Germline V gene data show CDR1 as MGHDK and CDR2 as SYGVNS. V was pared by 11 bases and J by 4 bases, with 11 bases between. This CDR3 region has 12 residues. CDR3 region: CAGSKRTGELFF. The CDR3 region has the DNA TGTGCCGGTAGTAAGCGCACCGGGGAGCTGTTTTTT.

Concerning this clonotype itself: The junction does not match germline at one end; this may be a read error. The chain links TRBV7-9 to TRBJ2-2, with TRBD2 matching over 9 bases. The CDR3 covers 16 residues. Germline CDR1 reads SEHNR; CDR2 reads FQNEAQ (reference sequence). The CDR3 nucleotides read TGTGCCAGCAGCCGGAGGGCGGGAGGGAACGCCGGGGAGCTGTTTTTT. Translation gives CASSRRAGGNAGELFF.

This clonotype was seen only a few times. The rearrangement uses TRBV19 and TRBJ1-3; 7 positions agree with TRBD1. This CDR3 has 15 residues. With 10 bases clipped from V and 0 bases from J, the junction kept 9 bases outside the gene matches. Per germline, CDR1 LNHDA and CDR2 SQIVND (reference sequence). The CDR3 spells CATYDRASSGNTIYF. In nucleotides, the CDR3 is TGTGCCACCTACGACAGGGCAAGCTCTGGAAACACCATATATTTT.